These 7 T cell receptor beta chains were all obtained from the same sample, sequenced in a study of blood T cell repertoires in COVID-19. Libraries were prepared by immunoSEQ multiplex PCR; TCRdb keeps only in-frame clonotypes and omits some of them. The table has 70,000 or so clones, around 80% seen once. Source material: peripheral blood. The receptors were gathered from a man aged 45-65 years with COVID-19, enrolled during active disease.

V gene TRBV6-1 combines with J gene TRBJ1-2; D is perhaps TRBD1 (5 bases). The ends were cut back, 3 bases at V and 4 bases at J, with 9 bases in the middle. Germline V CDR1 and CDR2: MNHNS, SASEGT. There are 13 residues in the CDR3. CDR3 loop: CASSDRARYGYTF. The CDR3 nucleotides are TGTGCCAGCAGTGACAGGGCTCGCTATGGCTACACCTTC.

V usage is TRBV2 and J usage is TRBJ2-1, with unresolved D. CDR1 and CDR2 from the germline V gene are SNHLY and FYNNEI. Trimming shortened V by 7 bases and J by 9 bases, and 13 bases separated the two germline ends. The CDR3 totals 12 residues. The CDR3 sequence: CASKKETGEQFF. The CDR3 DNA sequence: TGTGCCAGCAAGAAAGAGACTGGTGAGCAGTTCTTC.

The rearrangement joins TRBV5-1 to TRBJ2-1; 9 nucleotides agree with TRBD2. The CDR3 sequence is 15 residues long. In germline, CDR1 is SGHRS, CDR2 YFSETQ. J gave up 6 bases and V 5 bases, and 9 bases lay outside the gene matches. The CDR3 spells CASRVTSGYGNEQFF. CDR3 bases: TGCGCCAGCAGAGTTACTAGCGGGTACGGCAATGAGCAGTTCTTC. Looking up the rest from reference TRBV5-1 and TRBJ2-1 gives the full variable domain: KAGVTQTPRYLIKTRGQQVTLSCSPISGHRSVSWYQQTPGQGLQFLFEYFSETQRNKGNFPGRFSGRQFSNSRSEMNVSTLELGDSALYLCASRVTSGYGNEQFFGPGTRLTVL.

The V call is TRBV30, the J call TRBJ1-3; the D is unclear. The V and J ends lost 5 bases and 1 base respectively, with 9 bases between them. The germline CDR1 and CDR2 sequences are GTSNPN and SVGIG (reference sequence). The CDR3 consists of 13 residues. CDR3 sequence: CAWGISSGNTIYF. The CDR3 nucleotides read TGTGCCTGGGGGATCAGTTCTGGAAACACCATATATTTT.

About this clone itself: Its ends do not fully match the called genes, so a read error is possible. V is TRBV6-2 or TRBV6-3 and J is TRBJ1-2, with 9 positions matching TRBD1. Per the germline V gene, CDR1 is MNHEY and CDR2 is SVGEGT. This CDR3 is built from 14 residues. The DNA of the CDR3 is TGTGCCAGCAGTTACGCAAGGACAGGGGAGCTCTCGATCTTC. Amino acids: CASSYARTGELSIF.

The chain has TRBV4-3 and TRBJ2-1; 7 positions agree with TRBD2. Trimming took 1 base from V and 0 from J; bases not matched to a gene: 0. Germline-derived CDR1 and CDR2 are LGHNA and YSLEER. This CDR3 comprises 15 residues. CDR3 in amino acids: CASSQVAGSYNEQFF. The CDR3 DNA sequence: TGCGCCAGCAGCCAAGTAGCGGGCTCCTACAATGAGCAGTTCTTC.

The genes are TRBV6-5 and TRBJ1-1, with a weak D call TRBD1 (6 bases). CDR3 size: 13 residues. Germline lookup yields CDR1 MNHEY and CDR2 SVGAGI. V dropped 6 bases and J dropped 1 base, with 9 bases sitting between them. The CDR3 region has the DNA TGTGCCAGCAGCACACAGGGGAACACTGAAGCTTTCTTT. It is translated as CASSTQGNTEAFF.